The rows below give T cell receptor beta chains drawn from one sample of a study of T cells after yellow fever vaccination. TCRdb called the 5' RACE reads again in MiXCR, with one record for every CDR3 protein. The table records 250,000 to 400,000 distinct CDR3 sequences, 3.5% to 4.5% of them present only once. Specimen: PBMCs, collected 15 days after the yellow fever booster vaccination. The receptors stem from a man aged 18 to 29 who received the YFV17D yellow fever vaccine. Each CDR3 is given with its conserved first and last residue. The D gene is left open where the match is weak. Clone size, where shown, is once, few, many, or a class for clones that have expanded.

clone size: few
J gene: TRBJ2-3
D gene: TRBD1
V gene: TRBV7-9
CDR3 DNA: TGTGCCAGCAGCTTACCATGGTCGTGGAACAGGGGTACAGATACGCAGTATTTT
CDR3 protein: CASSLPWSWNRGTDTQYF

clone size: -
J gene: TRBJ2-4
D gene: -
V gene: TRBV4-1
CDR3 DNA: TGCGCCAGCAGCCAAGAAGGCCGGAACATTCAGTACTTC
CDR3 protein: CASSQEGRNIQYF

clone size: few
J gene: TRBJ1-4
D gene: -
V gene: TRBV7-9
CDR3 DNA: TGTGCCAGCAGCCCAGGACAGACCGGGGATAAACTGTTTTTT
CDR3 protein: CASSPGQTGDKLFF

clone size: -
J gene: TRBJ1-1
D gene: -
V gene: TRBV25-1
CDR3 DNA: TGTGCCAGCAGTGAATCTAGGGGAACCCTGAACACTGAAGCTTTCTTT
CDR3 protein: CASSESRGTLNTEAFF

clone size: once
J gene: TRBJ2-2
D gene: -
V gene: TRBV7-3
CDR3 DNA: TGTGCCAGCAGCTTAGATAGCCGCGGAGGGAACACCGGGGAGCTGTTTTTT
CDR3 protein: CASSLDSRGGNTGELFF

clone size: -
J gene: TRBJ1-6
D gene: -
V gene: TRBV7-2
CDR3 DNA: TGTGCCAGCAGCCCCGGGGTTCATAATTCACCCCTCCACTTT
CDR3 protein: CASSPGVHNSPLHF

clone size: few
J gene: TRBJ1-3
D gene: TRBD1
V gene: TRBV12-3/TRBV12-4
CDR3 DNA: TGTGCCAGCAGGGGACAGGGCAGCTCTGGAAACACCATATATTTT
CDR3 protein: CASRGQGSSGNTIYF

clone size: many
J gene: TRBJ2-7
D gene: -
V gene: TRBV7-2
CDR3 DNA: TGTGCCAGCAGCTACGGCCCGGGGGCCTACGAGCAGTACTTC
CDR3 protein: CASSYGPGAYEQYF

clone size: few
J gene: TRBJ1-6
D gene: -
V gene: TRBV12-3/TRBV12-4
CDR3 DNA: TGTGCCAGCGGGCTCGGGTGGATTTATTCACCCCTCCACTTT
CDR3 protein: CASGLGWIYSPLHF

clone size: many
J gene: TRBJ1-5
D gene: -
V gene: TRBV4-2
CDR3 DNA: TGTGCCAGCAGCCTGGACAGTTCTAGCAATCAGCCCCAGCATTTT
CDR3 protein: CASSLDSSSNQPQHF

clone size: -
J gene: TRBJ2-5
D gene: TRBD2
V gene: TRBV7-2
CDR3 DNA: TGTGCCAGCAGCTTAGCTAGCGGGGGGGCGTATGAGACCCAGTACTTC
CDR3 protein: CASSLASGGAYETQYF

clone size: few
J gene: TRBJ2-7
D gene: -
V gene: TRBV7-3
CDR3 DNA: TGTGCCAGCAGCTTAACGGCAGGGCGCGAGCAGTACTTC
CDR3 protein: CASSLTAGREQYF

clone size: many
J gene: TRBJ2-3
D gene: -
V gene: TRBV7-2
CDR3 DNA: TGTGCCAGCACTCAACCCCTGTTGAGGGGGAAAAGGGGGGCAGATACGCAGTATTTT
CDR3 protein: CASTQPLLRGKRGADTQYF

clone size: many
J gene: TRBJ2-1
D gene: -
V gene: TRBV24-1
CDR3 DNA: TGTGCCACCAGTGTTCGACAGCGACCCTACTCCTACAATGAGCAGTTCTTC
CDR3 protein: CATSVRQRPYSYNEQFF

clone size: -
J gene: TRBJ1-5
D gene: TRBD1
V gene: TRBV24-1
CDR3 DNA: TGTGCCACCGGGAAGGACAGGGAGTCCTTGTTCCCTATTGGGGGAGGTCAGCCCCAGCATTTT
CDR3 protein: CATGKDRESLFPIGGGQPQHF

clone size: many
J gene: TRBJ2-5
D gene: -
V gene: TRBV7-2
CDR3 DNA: TGTGCCAGCAGCTTTTTTGGGACCCAGTACTTC
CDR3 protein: CASSFFGTQYF

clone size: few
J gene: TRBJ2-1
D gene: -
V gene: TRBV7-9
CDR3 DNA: TGTGCCAGCAGCTTAGCCGGGACGCATGAGCAGTTCTTC
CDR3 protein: CASSLAGTHEQFF

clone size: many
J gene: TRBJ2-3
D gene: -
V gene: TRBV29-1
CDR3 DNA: TGCAGCGTTGAACCACTAATAAACACAGATACGCAGTATTTT
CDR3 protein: CSVEPLINTDTQYF

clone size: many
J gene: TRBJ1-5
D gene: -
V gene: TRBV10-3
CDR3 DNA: TGTGCCATCAGTGATAGACCTTTCAATCAGCCCCAGCATTTT
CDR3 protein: CAISDRPFNQPQHF

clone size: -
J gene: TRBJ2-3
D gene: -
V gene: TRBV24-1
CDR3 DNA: TGTGCCACCAGTGTCGGGGGTGAAGTTAAAGATACGCAGTATTTT
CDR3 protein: CATSVGGEVKDTQYF

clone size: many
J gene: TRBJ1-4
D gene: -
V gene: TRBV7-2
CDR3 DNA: TGTGCCAGCAGCCCACAGCCGGCTAATGAAAAACTGTTTTTT
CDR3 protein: CASSPQPANEKLFF

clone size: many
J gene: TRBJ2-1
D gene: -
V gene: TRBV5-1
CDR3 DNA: TGCGCCAGCAGCATGGGACGGTCAGGCAATGAGCAGTTCTTC
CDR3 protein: CASSMGRSGNEQFF

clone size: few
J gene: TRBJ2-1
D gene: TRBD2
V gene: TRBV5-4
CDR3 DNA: TGTGCCAGCAGCTTGGCCAGCGGGGGGGCGCATGAGCAGTTCTTC
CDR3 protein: CASSLASGGAHEQFF

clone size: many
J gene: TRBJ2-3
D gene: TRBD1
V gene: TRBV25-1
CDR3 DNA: TGTGCCAGCAGGCAGGGGGCGGTAGATACGCAGTATTTT
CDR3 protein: CASRQGAVDTQYF

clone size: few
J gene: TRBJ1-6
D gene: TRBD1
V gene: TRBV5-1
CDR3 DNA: TGCGCCAGCAGCTTGGTCCCCGGACAGGACAATTCACCCCTCCACTTT
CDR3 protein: CASSLVPGQDNSPLHF

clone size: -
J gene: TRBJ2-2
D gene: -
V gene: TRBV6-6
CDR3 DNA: TGTGCCAGCACCACGGGGTATACCGCGAACACCGGGGAGCTGTTTTTT
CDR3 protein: CASTTGYTANTGELFF

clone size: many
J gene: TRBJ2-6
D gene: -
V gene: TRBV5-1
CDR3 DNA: TGCGCCAGCAGCTTGGGCGGACCCGGGGCCAACGTCCTGACTTTC
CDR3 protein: CASSLGGPGANVLTF

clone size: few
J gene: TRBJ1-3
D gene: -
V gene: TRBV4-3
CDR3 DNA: TGCGCCAGCAGCCCCGCGATGGACCCTGGAAACACCATATATTTT
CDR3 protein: CASSPAMDPGNTIYF

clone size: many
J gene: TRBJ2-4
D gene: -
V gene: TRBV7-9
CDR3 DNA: TGTGCCAGCAGCTTAGCGTCAGGGAACATTCAGTACTTC
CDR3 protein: CASSLASGNIQYF

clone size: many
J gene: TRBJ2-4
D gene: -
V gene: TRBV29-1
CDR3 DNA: TGCAGCGTTGTGTCCGGCAGTCTCGGCATTCAGTACTTC
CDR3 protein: CSVVSGSLGIQYF

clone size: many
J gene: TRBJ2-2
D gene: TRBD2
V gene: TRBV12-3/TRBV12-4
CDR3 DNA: TGTGCCAGTACGAAGAATGGACTAGCGGGGGTTACAAACACCGGGGAGCTGTTTTTT
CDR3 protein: CASTKNGLAGVTNTGELFF

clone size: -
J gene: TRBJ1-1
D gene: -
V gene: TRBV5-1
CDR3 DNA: TGCGCCAGCAGCACGGTACTCGGTCCCACTGAAGCTTTCTTT
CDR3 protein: CASSTVLGPTEAFF

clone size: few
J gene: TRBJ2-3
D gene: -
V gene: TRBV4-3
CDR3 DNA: TGCGCCAGCAGCCAAGGGGCCAGCGGACGCCTACGAGGGGTCACAGATACGCAGTATTTT
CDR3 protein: CASSQGASGRLRGVTDTQYF

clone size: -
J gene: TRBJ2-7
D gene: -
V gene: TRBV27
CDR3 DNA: TGTGCCAGCAGTTTATCGTTTCGCACTTCTGAGGAGCAGTACTTC
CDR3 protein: CASSLSFRTSEEQYF

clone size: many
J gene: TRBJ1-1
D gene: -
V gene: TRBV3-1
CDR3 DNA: TGTGCCAGCAGCCAAGGGACGGGGCTGAACACTGAAGCTTTCTTT
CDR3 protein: CASSQGTGLNTEAFF

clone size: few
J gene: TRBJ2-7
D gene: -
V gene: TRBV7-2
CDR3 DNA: TGTGCCAGCAGCTCCCGAGGGGCGGGTGGGATTTACGAGCAGTACTTC
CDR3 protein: CASSSRGAGGIYEQYF

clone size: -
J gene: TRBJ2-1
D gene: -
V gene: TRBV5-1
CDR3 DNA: TGCGCCAGCAGCCCGGCTAGGGGTAGCTCCTACAATGAGCAGTTCTTC
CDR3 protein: CASSPARGSSYNEQFF

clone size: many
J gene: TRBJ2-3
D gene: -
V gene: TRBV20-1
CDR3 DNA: TGCAGTGCTAGAGATCCTGAGAGGGGGAGCACAGATACGCAGTATTTT
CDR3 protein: CSARDPERGSTDTQYF

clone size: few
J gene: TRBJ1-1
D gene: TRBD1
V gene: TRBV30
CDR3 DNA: TGTGCCCGAGGTGGTCTGATGGACAGGGGCCGGACTGAAGCTTTCTTT
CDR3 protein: CARGGLMDRGRTEAFF

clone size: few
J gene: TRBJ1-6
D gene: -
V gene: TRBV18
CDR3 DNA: TGTGCCAGCTCACCACCGTCAGAGGATTCACCCCTCCACTTT
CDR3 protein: CASSPPSEDSPLHF

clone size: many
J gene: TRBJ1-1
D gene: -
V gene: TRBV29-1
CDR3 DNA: TGCAGCGTTGTTGGGGCAGAGAACACTGAAGCTTTCTTT
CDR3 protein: CSVVGAENTEAFF

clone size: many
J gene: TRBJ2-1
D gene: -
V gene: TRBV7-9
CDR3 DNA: TGTGCCAGCAGCTTAGTGTTGGGGCCCAATGAGCAGTTCTTC
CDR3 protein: CASSLVLGPNEQFF

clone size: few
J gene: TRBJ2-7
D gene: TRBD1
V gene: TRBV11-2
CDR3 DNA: TGTGCCAGCAGCTTAGGTGTTATCTTGGGGACAGGCAGGGCCTACGAGCAGTACTTC
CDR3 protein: CASSLGVILGTGRAYEQYF

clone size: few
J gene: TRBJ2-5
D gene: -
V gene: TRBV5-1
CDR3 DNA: TGCGCCAGCAGCTTTATACAGGGTTCGGAGACCCAGTACTTC
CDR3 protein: CASSFIQGSETQYF

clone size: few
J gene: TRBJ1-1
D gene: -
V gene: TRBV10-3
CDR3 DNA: TGTGCCATCAGATCGGCAGGGGACACTGAAGCTTTCTTT
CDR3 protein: CAIRSAGDTEAFF

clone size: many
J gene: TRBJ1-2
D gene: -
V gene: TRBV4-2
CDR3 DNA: TGTGCCAGCAGCCAAGTCGGGCAGGTCCGTGGCTACACCTTC
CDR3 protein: CASSQVGQVRGYTF

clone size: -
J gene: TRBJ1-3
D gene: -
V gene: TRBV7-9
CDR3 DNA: TGTGCCACCATTACAGGGACTGGAAACACCATATATTTT
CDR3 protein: CATITGTGNTIYF

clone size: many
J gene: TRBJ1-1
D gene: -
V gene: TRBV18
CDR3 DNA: TGTGCCAGCTCACCACCAGGACAGACTTTAAACACTGAAGCTTTCTTT
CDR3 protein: CASSPPGQTLNTEAFF

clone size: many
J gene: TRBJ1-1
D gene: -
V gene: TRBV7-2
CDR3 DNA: TGTGCCAGCAGCCAGGAGGGGGTTGGCACTGAAGCTTTCTTT
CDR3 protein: CASSQEGVGTEAFF

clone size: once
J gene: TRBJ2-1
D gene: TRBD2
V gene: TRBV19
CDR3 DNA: TGTGCCAGTAGTTCCCCCGGGGGGACCTACAATGAGCAGTTCTTC
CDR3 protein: CASSSPGGTYNEQFF

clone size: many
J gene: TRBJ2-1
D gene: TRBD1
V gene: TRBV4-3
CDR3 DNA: TGCGCCAGCAGCCAGGCCCCGACAGGGACGGATGAGCAGTTCTTC
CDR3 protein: CASSQAPTGTDEQFF

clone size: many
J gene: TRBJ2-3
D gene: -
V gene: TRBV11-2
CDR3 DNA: TGTGCCAGCAGGGGCACAGATACGCAGTATTTT
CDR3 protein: CASRGTDTQYF

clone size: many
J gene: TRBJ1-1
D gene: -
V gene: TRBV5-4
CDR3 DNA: TGTGCCAGCAGCTTGGCCGCGGGGCGATTCATGAACACTGAAGCTTTCTTT
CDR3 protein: CASSLAAGRFMNTEAFF

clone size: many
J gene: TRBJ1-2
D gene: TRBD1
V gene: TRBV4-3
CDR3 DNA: TGCGCCAGCAGCCAAGAGGCCGGGACAGGAGGCTACACCTTC
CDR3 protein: CASSQEAGTGGYTF

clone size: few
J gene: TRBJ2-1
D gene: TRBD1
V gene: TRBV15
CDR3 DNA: TGTGCCACCAGCAGAGGCACAGGGGGTATCTACAATGAGCAGTTCTTC
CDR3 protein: CATSRGTGGIYNEQFF

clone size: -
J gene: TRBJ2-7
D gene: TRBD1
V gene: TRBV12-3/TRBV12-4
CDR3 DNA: TGTGCCAGCAGTTCAGGGACAGGGAGCTCCTACGAGCAGTACTTC
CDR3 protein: CASSSGTGSSYEQYF

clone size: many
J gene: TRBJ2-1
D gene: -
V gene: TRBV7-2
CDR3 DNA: TGTGCCAGCAGTTTGGGTGGGAAGGGGTTCGGCGATGAGCAGTTCTTC
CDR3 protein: CASSLGGKGFGDEQFF

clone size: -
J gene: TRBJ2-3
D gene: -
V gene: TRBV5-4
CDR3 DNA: TGTGCCAGCAGCTCCATGGTAGGGCTCGGCACAGATACGCAGTATTTT
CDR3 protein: CASSSMVGLGTDTQYF

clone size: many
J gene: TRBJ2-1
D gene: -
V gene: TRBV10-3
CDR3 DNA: TGTGCCATCAGCCCTCATGCGGTGGACAATGAGCAGTTCTTC
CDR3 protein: CAISPHAVDNEQFF

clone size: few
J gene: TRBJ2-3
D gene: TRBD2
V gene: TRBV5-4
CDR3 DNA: TGTGCCAGCAAACAACTAGCGGGGGGACCAGATACGCAGTATTTT
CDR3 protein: CASKQLAGGPDTQYF